This T cell receptor beta chain was retrieved from a study of blood T cell repertoires in COVID-19. Study at large: Sources were T cells, B-cell-depleted T cells, or PBMCs; the material itself was cDNA or gDNA.

Recruited during active infection, patients (from Seattle) were subsequently followed longitudinally. Germline V gene lookup returns CDR1 MNHEY and CDR2 SVGEGT. CDR3 length: 14 residues. The V gene lost 4 bases and the J gene lost 1 base, with 10 bases spanning the gap. Using immunoSEQ multiplex PCR, the repertoire was profiled, and TCRdb retains in-frame clones only, with some absent. Seen here are approximately 88,000 clones, approximately 84% observed once, and the top ten hold 6.3%. The sequenced sample was peripheral blood. This TCR derives from a man between 65 and 85 years old with COVID-19, enrolled during active disease. This chain uses TRBV6-2 or TRBV6-3 with TRBJ2-5, with TRBD2 as a possible D gene (6 bases). This CDR3 reads CASSFGGSQETQYF. The CDR3 nucleotides read TGTGCCAGCAGTTTCGGGGGTTCCCAAGAGACCCAGTACTTC.